This T cell receptor beta chain was found in a study of T cells expressing NK-cell markers. Germline lookup yields CDR1 DFQATT and CDR2 SNEGSKA (reference sequence). The CDR3 totals 16 residues. TCRdb reprocessed the 5' RACE reads and reports one entry per CDR3 protein, with no DNA. The ten top clones account for approximately 0.39%, within a sample of around 280,000 distinct CDR3 sequences. The rearrangement joins TRBV20-1 to TRBJ2-1; the D call from TCRdb, TRBD2, cannot be confirmed without DNA. Sequencing was performed on blood T cells: a sorted CD56 or NKG2C T cell subset, CD4+ or CD8+ T cells, or bulk PBMC T cells (not recorded which). This TCR was recovered from a man younger than 35 in good health. The CDR3 spells CSARAQISGTVNEQFF.